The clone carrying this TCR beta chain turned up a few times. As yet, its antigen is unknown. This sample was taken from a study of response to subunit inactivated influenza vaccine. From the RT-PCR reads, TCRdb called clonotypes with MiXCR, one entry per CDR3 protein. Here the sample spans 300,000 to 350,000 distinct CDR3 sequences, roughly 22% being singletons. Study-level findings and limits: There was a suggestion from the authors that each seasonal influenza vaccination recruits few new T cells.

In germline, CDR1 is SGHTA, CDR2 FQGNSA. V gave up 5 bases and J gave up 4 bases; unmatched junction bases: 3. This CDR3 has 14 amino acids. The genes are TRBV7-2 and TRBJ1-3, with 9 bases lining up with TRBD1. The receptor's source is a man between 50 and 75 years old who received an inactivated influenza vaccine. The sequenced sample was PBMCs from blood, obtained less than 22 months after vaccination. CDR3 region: CASSPQGAGNTIYF. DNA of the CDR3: TGTGCCAGCAGCCCACAGGGGGCGGGAAACACCATATATTTT.